This TCR beta chain derives from a study of immune cell composition in non-small cell lung cancer. Study results and limitations: Overall clonality, unlike maximal tumour-associated clone frequency, did not predict TIL reactivity.

Template was genomic DNA from frozen, unsorted single-cell suspensions. A word on this clone: Its specificity is not known.

Produced via immunoSEQ multiplex PCR; TCRdb's table is partial and in-frame only. The sample lists 11,000 to 15,000 clones, roughly 80% occurring once. The CDR3 contains 14 residues. V gave up 5 bases and J gave up 10 bases, with 19 bases separating them. Germline V CDR1 and CDR2: SGHTA, FQGNSA. Sequences were obtained from lung tumor tissue. V and J are TRBV7-2 and TRBJ2-3; D might be TRBD1 or TRBD2, each matching 5 bases. This clonotype originated in a human donor with non-small cell lung cancer. The CDR3 nucleotides are TGTGCCAGCAGCCACGGGACCTCTGGGAAGCCGCAGTATTTT. Translated: CASSHGTSGKPQYF.